The rows below give T cell receptor beta chains drawn from one sample of a study of cytotoxic CD8 clonotypes in ibrutinib-treated CLL. Assay used: immunoSEQ multiplex PCR; TCRdb lists only in-frame clones, some missing. Among some 46,000 clones, about 70% were seen once, and the ten largest hold about 13%. The source material was PBMCs, sampled after 12 months of ibrutinib treatment. These receptors all come from a human donor with chronic lymphocytic leukemia. Both conserved end residues are part of each CDR3. The D gene is left open where the match is weak. Size is omitted from some rows. Given values are once, few, many or a class for expanded clones.

J	size	V	D	CDR3	DNA
TRBJ2-7	few	TRBV6-6	TRBD1	CASRHQGAPPPYEQYF	TGTGCCAGCAGGCATCAGGGGGCGCCGCCCCCCTACGAGCAGTACTTC
TRBJ2-7	.	TRBV18	.	CASSPPDTYEQYF	TGTGCCAGCTCACCACCGGACACCTACGAGCAGTACTTC
TRBJ2-7	.	TRBV9	.	CASSLKVGETPSYEQYF	TGTGCCAGCAGTCTAAAGGTAGGGGAGACTCCCTCCTACGAGCAGTACTTC
TRBJ1-2	.	TRBV5-1	.	CASSRDGYGYTF	TGCGCCAGCAGCCGGGATGGGTATGGCTACACCTTC
TRBJ2-3	.	TRBV5-1	.	CASSPGDASTDTQYF	TGCGCCAGCAGTCCGGGGGATGCTAGCACAGATACGCAGTATTTT
TRBJ2-3	.	TRBV11-2	.	CASSPGPSDTQYF	TGTGCCAGCAGCCCGGGACCTTCAGATACGCAGTATTTT
TRBJ2-3	.	TRBV5-1	.	CASSWGSGGSSTDTQYF	TGCGCCAGCAGCTGGGGGAGCGGCGGGTCTAGCACAGATACGCAGTATTTT
TRBJ2-7	.	TRBV18	.	CASSPLLQNEQYF	TGTGCCAGCTCACCACTTCTCCAGAACGAGCAGTACTTC
TRBJ2-2	.	TRBV5-1	.	CASSLDLTTTGELFF	TGCGCCAGCAGCTTGGATCTGACTACGACCGGGGAGCTGTTTTTT
TRBJ1-2	.	TRBV19	TRBD1	CASSIMAGGRYGYTF	TGTGCCAGTAGTATTATGGCAGGGGGCCGCTATGGCTACACCTTC
TRBJ1-2	.	TRBV6-5	.	CASGGERGYTF	TGTGCCAGCGGTGGGGAGAGGGGCTACACCTTC
TRBJ1-3	few	TRBV7-9	.	CASSPQELSGNTIYF	TGTGCCAGCAGCCCTCAGGAACTTTCTGGAAACACCATATATTTT
TRBJ2-4	.	TRBV27	TRBD1	CASSLPLGTGGVIQYF	TGTGCCAGCAGTTTACCACTAGGGACAGGGGGGGTCATTCAGTACTTC
TRBJ2-2	.	TRBV19	TRBD1	CASRQDRGAGELFF	TGTGCCAGTAGACAAGACAGGGGGGCCGGGGAGCTGTTTTTT
TRBJ2-7	.	TRBV30	.	CAWSRGSYEQYF	TGTGCCTGGAGCAGGGGTTCCTACGAGCAGTACTTC
TRBJ2-5	.	TRBV5-1	.	CASTQEITGLGTQYF	TGCGCCAGCACCCAGGAAATAACAGGGCTAGGGACCCAGTACTTC
TRBJ1-1	.	TRBV6-5	.	CASSYSEWQDSDEAFF	TGTGCCAGCAGTTACTCGGAGTGGCAGGACTCTGATGAAGCTTTCTTT
TRBJ2-1	.	TRBV7-9	.	CASSAEKYNEQFF	TGTGCCAGCAGTGCGGAGAAGTACAATGAGCAGTTCTTC
TRBJ2-7	.	TRBV30	.	CAWSNKRKGYEQYF	TGTGCCTGGAGTAACAAGCGAAAAGGCTACGAGCAGTACTTC
TRBJ2-5	.	TRBV29-1	.	CSVEDFRGETQYF	TGCAGCGTGGAAGACTTCAGGGGAGAGACCCAGTACTTC
TRBJ1-2	few	TRBV7-9	.	CASSFLGSGYTF	TGTGCCAGCAGCTTCCTGGGGAGTGGCTACACCTTC
TRBJ2-7	.	TRBV5-1	TRBD2	CASSSTSASSEQYF	TGCGCCAGCAGCTCAACTAGCGCCTCATCCGAGCAGTACTTC
TRBJ1-2	few	TRBV15	.	CATSRDQGGYTF	TGTGCCACCAGCAGAGATCAAGGGGGCTACACCTTC
TRBJ1-5	.	TRBV19	.	CASSGGGGNQPQHF	TGTGCCAGTAGCGGGGGGGGTGGCAATCAGCCCCAGCATTTT
TRBJ2-2	.	TRBV2	.	CASSDRVGTGELFF	TGTGCCAGCAGTGATCGGGTAGGGACCGGGGAGCTGTTTTTT
TRBJ1-3	.	TRBV30	.	CAWSVGSGNTIYF	TGTGCCTGGAGTGTAGGCTCTGGAAACACCATATATTTT
TRBJ2-2	.	TRBV11-3	.	CASSSGTGTGELFF	TGTGCCAGCAGCTCCGGGACTGGCACCGGGGAGCTGTTTTTT
TRBJ1-2	.	TRBV7-9	TRBD1	CASQDRGTFGYTF	TGTGCCAGCCAAGACAGGGGGACCTTTGGCTACACCTTC
TRBJ1-2	.	TRBV7-9	.	CASSWTPAGGYTF	TGTGCCAGCAGCTGGACCCCGGCGGGTGGCTACACCTTC
TRBJ1-4	.	TRBV6-5	.	CASSLGTARNEKLFF	TGTGCCAGCAGTTTGGGGACGGCAAGGAATGAAAAACTGTTTTTT
TRBJ1-2	.	TRBV29-1	TRBD1	CSGGQGNYGYTF	TGCAGCGGGGGACAGGGGAACTATGGCTACACCTTC
TRBJ2-3	.	TRBV5-1	TRBD1	CASSLAQGAGDTQYF	TGCGCCAGCAGCTTGGCACAGGGGGCGGGAGATACGCAGTATTTT
TRBJ2-3	once	TRBV27	TRBD1	CASSLTGRFTDTQYF	TGTGCCAGCAGTTTGACAGGGAGATTCACAGATACGCAGTATTTT
TRBJ1-4	.	TRBV18	.	CASSRVEGELFF	TGTGCCAGCTCCCGAGTCGAGGGAGAACTGTTTTTT
TRBJ2-3	.	TRBV27	.	CASSFLGGSSTDTQYF	TGTGCCAGCTCCTTCTTAGGGGGATCTAGCACAGATACGCAGTATTTT
TRBJ1-1	.	TRBV6-1	.	CASIAEGGEAFF	TGTGCCAGCATCGCCGAGGGGGGTGAAGCTTTCTTT